The 3 T cell receptor beta chains in this list originate from one sample, sequenced in a study of tumor-infiltrating lymphocytes in primary liver carcinoma. Unsorted whole blood supplied the RNA, and germline DNA was extracted too. Synthesis of TCR beta cDNA was carried out from 500 ng total RNA with a constant-region primer. TCR beta libraries came from three nested multiplex PCR rounds using slightly modified ARM-PCR. TRBV1-TRBV30 forward and Cbeta reverse primers drove the first two approximately 10-cycle rounds. MiXCR was run by TCRdb on the multiplex PCR reads, yielding one entry per CDR3 protein. The table includes a few hundred thousand distinct CDR3 sequences, 50% to 60% detected once. Sequenced material: peripheral blood. Source of these receptors: a woman in her twenties or thirties with primary liver carcinoma and hepatitis B virus infection.

The sample holds a few counts of this clonotype. The V and J genes are TRBV12-5 and TRBJ2-1, with 10 bases matching TRBD2. The CDR3 contains 14 residues. Per the germline V gene, CDR1 is LGHNT and CDR2 is FRNRAP. Trimming at V came to 6 bases and at J to 3 bases, leaving 2 bases not matched to a gene. DNA for the CDR3: TGTGCTAGTGGCCCTAGCGGGAGCTACAATGAGCAGTTCTTC. The encoded protein is CASGPSGSYNEQFF.

Concerning this clonotype itself: No conserved phenylalanine or tryptophan ends this CDR3, so it is likely a read error. It is unclear where the CDR3 begins or ends on the DNA, so no DNA is shown, and the CDR3 is as TCRdb lists it. The V gene is TRBV6-5, the J gene TRBJ2-7; the table's D call, TRBD1, has no DNA check behind it. With termini counted, the CDR3 has 11 amino acids. CDR1 is MNHEY and CDR2 is SVGAGI in the germline V gene. The CDR3 is CASSYKGPGIT.

The V and J genes are TRBV12-3 or TRBV12-4 and TRBJ2-7; D might be TRBD2 (6 bases). The CDR3 runs 15 residues. The ends were cut back, 1 base at V and 4 bases at J, with 14 bases in the middle. CDR3 in DNA: TGTGCCAGCAGTTTAGGGGGCCTGGGGAGGTACGAGCAGTACTTC. Residues: CASSLGGLGRYEQYF.